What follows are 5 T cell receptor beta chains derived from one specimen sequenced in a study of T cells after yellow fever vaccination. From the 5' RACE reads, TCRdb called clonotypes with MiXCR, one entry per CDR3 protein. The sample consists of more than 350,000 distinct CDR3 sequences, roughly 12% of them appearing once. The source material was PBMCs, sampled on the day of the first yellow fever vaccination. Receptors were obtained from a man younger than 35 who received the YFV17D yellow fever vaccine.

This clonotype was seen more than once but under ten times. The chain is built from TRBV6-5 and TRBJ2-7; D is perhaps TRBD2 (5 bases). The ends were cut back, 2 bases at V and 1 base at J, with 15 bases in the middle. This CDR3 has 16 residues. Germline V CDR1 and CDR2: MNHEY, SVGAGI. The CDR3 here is CASSYRGQAPSYEQYF. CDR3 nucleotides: TGTGCCAGCAGTTACCGGGGTCAGGCCCCTTCCTACGAGCAGTACTTC.

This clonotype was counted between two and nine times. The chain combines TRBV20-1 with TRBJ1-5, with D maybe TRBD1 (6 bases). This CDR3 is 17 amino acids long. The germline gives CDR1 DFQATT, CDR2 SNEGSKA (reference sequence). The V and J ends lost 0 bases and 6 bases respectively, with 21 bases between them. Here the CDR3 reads CSARDPAGGGGGQPQHF. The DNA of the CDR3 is TGCAGTGCTAGAGACCCTGCGGGGGGAGGGGGAGGTCAGCCCCAGCATTTT.

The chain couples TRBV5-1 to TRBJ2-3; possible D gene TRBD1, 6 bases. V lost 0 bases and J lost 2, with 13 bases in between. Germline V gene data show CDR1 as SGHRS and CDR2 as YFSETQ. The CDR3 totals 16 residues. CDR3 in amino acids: CASSLAGASYTDTQYF. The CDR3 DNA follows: TGCGCCAGCAGCTTGGCAGGGGCCTCGTACACAGATACGCAGTATTTT.

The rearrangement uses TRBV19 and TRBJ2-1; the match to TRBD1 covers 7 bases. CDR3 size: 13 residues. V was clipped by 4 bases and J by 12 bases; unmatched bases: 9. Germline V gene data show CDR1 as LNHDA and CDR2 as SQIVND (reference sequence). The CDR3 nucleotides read TGTGCCAGTAGTAGAGACAGGGAAAGGATGCAGTTCTTC. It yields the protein CASSRDRERMQFF.

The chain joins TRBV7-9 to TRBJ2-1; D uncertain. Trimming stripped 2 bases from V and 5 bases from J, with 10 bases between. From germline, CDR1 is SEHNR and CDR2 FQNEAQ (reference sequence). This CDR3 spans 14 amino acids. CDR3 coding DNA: TGTGCCAGCAGCTTACCCCCTCGCCACAATGAGCAGTTCTTC. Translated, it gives CASSLPPRHNEQFF.